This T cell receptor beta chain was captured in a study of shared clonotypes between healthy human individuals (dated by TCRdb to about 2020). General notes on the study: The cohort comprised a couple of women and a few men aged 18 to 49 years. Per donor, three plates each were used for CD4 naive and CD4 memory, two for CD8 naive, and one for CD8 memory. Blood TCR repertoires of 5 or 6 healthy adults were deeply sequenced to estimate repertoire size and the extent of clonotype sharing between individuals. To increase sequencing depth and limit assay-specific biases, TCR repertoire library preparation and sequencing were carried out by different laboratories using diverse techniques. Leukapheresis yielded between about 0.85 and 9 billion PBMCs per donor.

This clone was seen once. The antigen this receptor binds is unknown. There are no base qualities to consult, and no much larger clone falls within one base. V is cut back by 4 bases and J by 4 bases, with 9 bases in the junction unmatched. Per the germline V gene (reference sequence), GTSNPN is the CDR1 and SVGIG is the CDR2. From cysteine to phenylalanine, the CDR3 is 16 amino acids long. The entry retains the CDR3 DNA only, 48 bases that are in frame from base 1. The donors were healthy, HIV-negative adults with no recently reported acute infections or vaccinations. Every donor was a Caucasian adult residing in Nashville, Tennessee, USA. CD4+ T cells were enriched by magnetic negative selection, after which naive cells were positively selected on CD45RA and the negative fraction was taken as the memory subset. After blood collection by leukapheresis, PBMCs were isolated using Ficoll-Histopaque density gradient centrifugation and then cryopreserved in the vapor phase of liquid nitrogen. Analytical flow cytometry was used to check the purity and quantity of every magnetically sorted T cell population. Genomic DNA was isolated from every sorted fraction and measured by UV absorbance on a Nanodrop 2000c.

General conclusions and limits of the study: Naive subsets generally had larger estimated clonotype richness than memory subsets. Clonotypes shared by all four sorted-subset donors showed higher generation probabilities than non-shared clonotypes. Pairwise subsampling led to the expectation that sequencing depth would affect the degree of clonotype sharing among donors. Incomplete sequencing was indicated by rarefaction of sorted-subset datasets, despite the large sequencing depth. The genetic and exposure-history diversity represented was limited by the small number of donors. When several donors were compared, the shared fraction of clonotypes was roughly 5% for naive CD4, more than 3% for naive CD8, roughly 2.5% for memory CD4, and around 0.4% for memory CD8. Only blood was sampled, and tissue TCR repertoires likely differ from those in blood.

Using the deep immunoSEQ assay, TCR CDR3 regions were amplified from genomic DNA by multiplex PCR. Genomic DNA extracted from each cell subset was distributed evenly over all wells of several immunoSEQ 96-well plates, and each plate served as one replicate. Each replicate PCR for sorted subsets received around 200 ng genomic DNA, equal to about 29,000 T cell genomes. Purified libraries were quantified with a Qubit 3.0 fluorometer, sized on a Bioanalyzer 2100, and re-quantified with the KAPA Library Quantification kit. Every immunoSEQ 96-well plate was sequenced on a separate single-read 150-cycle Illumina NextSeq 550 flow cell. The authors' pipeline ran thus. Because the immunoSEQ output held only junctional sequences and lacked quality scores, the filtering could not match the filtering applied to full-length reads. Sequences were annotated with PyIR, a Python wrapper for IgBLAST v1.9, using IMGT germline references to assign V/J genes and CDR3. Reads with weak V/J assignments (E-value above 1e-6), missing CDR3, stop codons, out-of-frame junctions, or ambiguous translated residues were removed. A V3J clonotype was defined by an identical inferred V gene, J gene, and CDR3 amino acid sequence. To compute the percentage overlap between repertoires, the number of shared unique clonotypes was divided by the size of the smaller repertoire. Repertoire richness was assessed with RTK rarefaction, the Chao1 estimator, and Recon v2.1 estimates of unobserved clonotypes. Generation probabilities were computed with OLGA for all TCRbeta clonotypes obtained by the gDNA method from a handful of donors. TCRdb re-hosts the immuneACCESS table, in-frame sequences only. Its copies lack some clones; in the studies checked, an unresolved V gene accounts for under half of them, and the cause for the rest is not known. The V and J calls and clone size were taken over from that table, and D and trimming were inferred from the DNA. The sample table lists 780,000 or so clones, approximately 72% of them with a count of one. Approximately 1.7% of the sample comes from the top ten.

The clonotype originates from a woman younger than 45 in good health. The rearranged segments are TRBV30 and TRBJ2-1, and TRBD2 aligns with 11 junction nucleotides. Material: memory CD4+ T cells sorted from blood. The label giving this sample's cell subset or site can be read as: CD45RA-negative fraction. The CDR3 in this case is CAWKRPGLAVYNEQFF. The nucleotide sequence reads TGTGCCTGGAAGCGGCCGGGACTAGCGGTATACAATGAGCAGTTCTTC.